The table lists the clone carrying this T cell receptor (beta chain) with a count of one. This CDR3 region has 15 residues. From germline, CDR1 is SEHNR and CDR2 FQNEAQ (reference sequence). V dropped 2 bases and J dropped 2 bases, with 12 bases sitting between them. These data come from a study of blood T cell repertoires in COVID-19. Study background: Samples came from the United States, Italy and Spain, spanning acute and convalescent COVID-19. Sources were T cells, B-cell-depleted T cells, or PBMCs; the material itself was cDNA or gDNA.

Per the original data handling: Quantification of nucleated cells was approximated via reference gene primer amplification. Measured with immunoSEQ multiplex PCR; TCRdb has only the in-frame clones, and not every one. D and trimming were read from the DNA, whereas the V and J calls and clone size are those reported in that table. The top ten clones hold about an eighth of a sample with 50,000 or so clones, around 90% of them seen once. Specimen: peripheral blood. The chain combines TRBV7-9 with TRBJ2-5, with no clear D. The receptor was derived from a man aged 60 to 75 with active COVID-19. The CDR3 nucleotides read TGTGCCAGCAGCTTAAGTTTAGATTCACAAGAGACCCAGTACTTC. Translation: CASSLSLDSQETQYF.